This T cell receptor (beta chain) was identified in a study of beta chain features in type 1 diabetes. Regarding the study as a whole: TCRB CDR3s from Type 1 diabetes patients were moderately but significantly shorter in all four CD4+ subsets.

Germline V gene sequence: CDR1 LNHDA, CDR2 SQIVND (reference sequence). This CDR3 has 16 amino acids. Germline trimming cut 7 bases from V and 6 bases from J; bases unmatched to any gene: 17. This clone turned up a few times. The antigen is undetermined. The investigators reverse transcribed all of the isolated RNA, so they sequenced expressed TCRB transcripts. Repertoires were generated with immunoSEQ multiplex PCR, while TCRdb's copy carries only in-frame clones and drops some. The sample lists approximately 730,000 clones, around 15% seen once, with approximately 0.021% in the top ten. This sequence joins TRBV19 and TRBJ1-1; 7 bases are shared with TRBD1. Specimen: naive CD4+ T cells from blood. This clonotype was sampled from a man younger than 35 with type 1 diabetes. The chain's CDR3 is CASISRGHRGWPEAFF. Here the CDR3 DNA reads TGTGCCAGTATCTCCCGCGGCCACAGGGGATGGCCTGAAGCTTTCTTT.